This is a list of T cell receptor beta chains from one sample in a study of T-cell memory formation after mild COVID-19. TCRdb processed the 5' RACE reads anew with MiXCR; each CDR3 protein has one entry. The sample records fewer than 350,000 distinct CDR3 sequences, more than 15% being singletons. The material sequenced was PBMCs or a T cell subset sorted from them (not recorded which). All receptors come from a young man who had mild COVID-19 (a few samples of this study predate the infection). Cell type and time point are not known. The CDR3 runs from the conserved cysteine through the conserved F or W. The D gene is left open where the match is weak. Size tells how often a clone was seen (once, few, many) or the class of an expanded clone, and some rows leave it out.

J: TRBJ1-2; D: NA; V: TRBV5-1; size: NA; length: 13; CDR3: CASSPSQVYGYTF; DNA: TGCGCCAGCAGTCCGTCCCAGGTTTATGGCTACACCTTC
J: TRBJ2-3; D: NA; V: TRBV30; size: NA; length: 13; CDR3: CACNGGRTDTQYF; DNA: TGTGCCTGTAATGGGGGTCGCACAGATACGCAGTATTTT
J: TRBJ2-3; D: TRBD2; V: TRBV20-1; size: few; length: 14; CDR3: CSAQLAGGADTQYF; DNA: TGCAGTGCGCAACTAGCGGGGGGGGCAGATACGCAGTATTTT
J: TRBJ2-5; D: NA; V: TRBV7-9; size: NA; length: 16; CDR3: CASSLARLRFQETQYF; DNA: TGTGCCAGCAGCTTAGCCCGGTTACGGTTCCAAGAGACCCAGTACTTC
J: TRBJ1-6; D: NA; V: TRBV27; size: NA; length: 17; CDR3: CASSLRVLGPGGSPLHF; DNA: TGTGCCAGCAGTTTGAGGGTTCTTGGGCCGGGAGGGTCACCCCTCCACTTT
J: TRBJ2-1; D: NA; V: TRBV7-2; size: few; length: 15; CDR3: CASSTGTSTYNEQFF; DNA: TGTGCCAGCAGCACCGGGACAAGTACCTACAATGAGCAGTTCTTC
J: TRBJ2-7; D: NA; V: TRBV7-6; size: many; length: 12; CDR3: CASSPGDFEQYF; DNA: TGTGCCAGCAGCCCAGGGGATTTTGAGCAGTACTTC
J: TRBJ2-5; D: TRBD2; V: TRBV15; size: few; length: 15; CDR3: CATSRYSGAQETQYF; DNA: TGTGCCACCAGCAGATATAGCGGGGCCCAAGAGACCCAGTACTTC
J: TRBJ1-2; D: TRBD1; V: TRBV4-2; size: few; length: 16; CDR3: CASSQDLRGDSYGYTF; DNA: TGTGCCAGCAGCCAAGATTTGCGGGGGGACAGCTATGGCTACACCTTC
J: TRBJ1-4; D: NA; V: TRBV3-1; size: NA; length: 16; CDR3: CASSHPSGPEREKLFF; DNA: TGTGCCAGCAGCCATCCCTCCGGGCCGGAGAGGGAAAAACTGTTTTTT
J: TRBJ2-5; D: TRBD1; V: TRBV6-2/TRBV6-3; size: NA; length: 20; CDR3: CASSRTAGTGGEHAKETQYF; DNA: TGTGCCAGCAGTCGAACGGCCGGGACAGGGGGCGAACACGCAAAGGAGACCCAGTACTTC
J: TRBJ2-4; D: TRBD1; V: TRBV4-1; size: NA; length: 15; CDR3: CASSQVRDRGNIQYF; DNA: TGCGCCAGCAGCCAAGTGCGGGACAGGGGAAACATTCAGTACTTC
J: TRBJ2-7; D: NA; V: TRBV4-2; size: NA; length: 17; CDR3: CASSQDRGPNRGYEQYF; DNA: TGTGCCAGCAGCCAAGATCGTGGACCCAACCGCGGCTACGAGCAGTACTTC
J: TRBJ1-5; D: NA; V: TRBV29-1; size: NA; length: 13; CDR3: CSATTGGNQPQHF; DNA: TGCAGCGCTACAACGGGGGGCAATCAGCCCCAGCATTTT
J: TRBJ2-3; D: TRBD2; V: TRBV5-1; size: NA; length: 15; CDR3: CASSPPLADTDTQYF; DNA: TGCGCCAGCAGCCCCCCACTAGCGGACACAGATACGCAGTATTTT
J: TRBJ1-4; D: NA; V: TRBV19; size: NA; length: 16; CDR3: CASSTHHDRRNEKLFF; DNA: TGTGCCAGTAGTACCCACCATGACAGACGGAATGAAAAACTGTTTTTT
J: TRBJ2-5; D: NA; V: TRBV20-1; size: few; length: 14; CDR3: CSARRGLDQETQYF; DNA: TGCAGTGCTAGGAGGGGACTGGACCAAGAGACCCAGTACTTC
J: TRBJ2-3; D: NA; V: TRBV4-3; size: few; length: 16; CDR3: CASSQNFEGGTDTQYF; DNA: TGCGCCAGCAGCCAAAATTTCGAAGGGGGGACAGATACGCAGTATTTT
J: TRBJ2-1; D: NA; V: TRBV20-1; size: many; length: 16; CDR3: CSARSGSSRSRNEQFF; DNA: TGCAGTGCTAGGTCGGGTAGCAGTCGCTCGCGCAATGAGCAGTTCTTC
J: TRBJ1-1; D: TRBD1; V: TRBV28; size: NA; length: 15; CDR3: CATRLPGTGVTEAFF; DNA: TGTGCCACCAGACTCCCCGGGACAGGGGTTACTGAAGCTTTCTTT
J: TRBJ1-2; D: NA; V: TRBV4-1; size: many; length: 16; CDR3: CASSQPTRRSNYGYTF; DNA: TGCGCCAGCAGCCAGCCAACCAGGAGATCTAACTATGGCTACACCTTC
J: TRBJ1-5; D: NA; V: TRBV7-2; size: NA; length: 13; CDR3: CASSPRSSQPQHF; DNA: TGTGCCAGCAGCCCCCGAAGCTCTCAGCCCCAGCATTTT
J: TRBJ2-1; D: NA; V: TRBV4-3; size: NA; length: 16; CDR3: CASSQSGDWRGHEQFF; DNA: TGCGCCAGCAGCCAATCAGGTGATTGGCGGGGGCATGAGCAGTTCTTC
J: TRBJ2-1; D: NA; V: TRBV12-3/TRBV12-4; size: NA; length: 14; CDR3: CASSFLGTYNEQFF; DNA: TGTGCCAGCAGTTTCCTAGGAACCTACAATGAGCAGTTCTTC
J: TRBJ2-7; D: TRBD1; V: TRBV18; size: NA; length: 17; CDR3: CASSETGGVAISYEQYF; DNA: TGTGCCAGCTCAGAGACAGGGGGCGTCGCCATCTCCTACGAGCAGTACTTC
J: TRBJ1-1; D: NA; V: TRBV7-9; size: NA; length: 13; CDR3: CASSSSLNTEAFF; DNA: TGTGCCAGCAGCTCTTCCCTGAACACTGAAGCTTTCTTT
J: TRBJ2-7; D: NA; V: TRBV11-2; size: NA; length: 15; CDR3: CASSLEGQSSYEQYF; DNA: TGTGCCAGCAGCTTAGAAGGACAGAGCTCCTACGAGCAGTACTTC
J: TRBJ2-3; D: NA; V: TRBV2; size: NA; length: 13; CDR3: CASSREARDTQYF; DNA: TGTGCCAGCAGCCGAGAGGCCCGAGATACGCAGTATTTT
J: TRBJ2-1; D: TRBD2; V: TRBV20-1; size: NA; length: 16; CDR3: CSVLLPGTSPSGEQFF; DNA: TGCAGTGTACTCTTGCCCGGGACTAGCCCCTCCGGGGAGCAGTTCTTC
J: TRBJ2-5; D: TRBD1; V: TRBV6-6; size: NA; length: 16; CDR3: CASSYSRGGWQETQYF; DNA: TGTGCCAGCAGTTACTCGAGAGGGGGCTGGCAAGAGACCCAGTACTTC
J: TRBJ1-2; D: NA; V: TRBV7-2; size: NA; length: 16; CDR3: CASSSSVSRGDYGYTF; DNA: TGTGCCAGCAGCTCCTCGGTCTCCCGGGGGGACTATGGCTACACCTTC
J: TRBJ2-3; D: TRBD1; V: TRBV20-1; size: few; length: 12; CDR3: CSAREDRDTQYF; DNA: TGCAGTGCTAGAGAGGACAGGGATACGCAGTATTTT
J: TRBJ2-5; D: NA; V: TRBV3-2; size: NA; length: 14; CDR3: CASSPTSTQETQYF; DNA: TGTGCCAGCAGCCCAACTAGCACCCAAGAGACCCAGTACTTC
J: TRBJ2-1; D: TRBD2; V: TRBV4-1; size: few; length: 15; CDR3: CASSPTTSGYNEQFF; DNA: TGCGCCAGCAGCCCCACGACTAGCGGATACAATGAGCAGTTCTTC
J: TRBJ2-3; D: NA; V: TRBV6-1; size: few; length: 18; CDR3: CASSEGVTARTLTDTQYF; DNA: TGTGCCAGCAGTGAAGGGGTCACAGCTCGAACTCTCACAGATACGCAGTATTTT
J: TRBJ2-7; D: NA; V: TRBV5-8; size: many; length: 15; CDR3: CASRWRGLSGNEQYF; DNA: TGTGCCAGCAGATGGAGGGGACTGTCCGGTAACGAGCAGTACTTC
J: TRBJ2-7; D: TRBD2; V: TRBV7-3; size: many; length: 16; CDR3: CASSVRGGASSYEQYF; DNA: TGTGCCAGCAGCGTTCGGGGAGGGGCGAGCTCCTACGAGCAGTACTTC
J: TRBJ1-2; D: TRBD1; V: TRBV7-2; size: NA; length: 15; CDR3: CASSLVTGENYGYTF; DNA: TGTGCCAGCAGCTTAGTTACAGGGGAAAACTATGGCTACACCTTC
J: TRBJ1-2; D: TRBD1; V: TRBV28; size: NA; length: 14; CDR3: CASSLGDRTDGYTF; DNA: TGTGCCAGCAGTTTAGGGGACAGGACTGATGGCTACACCTTC
J: TRBJ1-2; D: NA; V: TRBV6-5; size: few; length: 13; CDR3: CASSVSGNYGYTF; DNA: TGTGCCAGCAGCGTCTCAGGGAACTATGGCTACACCTTC